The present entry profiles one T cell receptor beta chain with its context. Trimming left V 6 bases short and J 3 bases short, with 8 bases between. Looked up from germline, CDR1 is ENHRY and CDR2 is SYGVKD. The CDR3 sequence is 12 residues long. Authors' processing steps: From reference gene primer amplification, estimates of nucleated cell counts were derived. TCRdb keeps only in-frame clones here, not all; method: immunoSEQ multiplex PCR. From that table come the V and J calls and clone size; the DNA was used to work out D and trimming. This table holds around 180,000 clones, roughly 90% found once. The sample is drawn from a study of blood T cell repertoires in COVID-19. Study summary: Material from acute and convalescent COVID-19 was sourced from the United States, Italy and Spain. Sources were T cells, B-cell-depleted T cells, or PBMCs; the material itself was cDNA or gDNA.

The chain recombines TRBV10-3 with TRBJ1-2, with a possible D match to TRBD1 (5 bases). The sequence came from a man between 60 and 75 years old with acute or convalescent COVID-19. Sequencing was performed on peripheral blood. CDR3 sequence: CAIRGPDYGYTF. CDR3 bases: TGTGCCATCAGGGGGCCGGACTATGGCTACACCTTC.